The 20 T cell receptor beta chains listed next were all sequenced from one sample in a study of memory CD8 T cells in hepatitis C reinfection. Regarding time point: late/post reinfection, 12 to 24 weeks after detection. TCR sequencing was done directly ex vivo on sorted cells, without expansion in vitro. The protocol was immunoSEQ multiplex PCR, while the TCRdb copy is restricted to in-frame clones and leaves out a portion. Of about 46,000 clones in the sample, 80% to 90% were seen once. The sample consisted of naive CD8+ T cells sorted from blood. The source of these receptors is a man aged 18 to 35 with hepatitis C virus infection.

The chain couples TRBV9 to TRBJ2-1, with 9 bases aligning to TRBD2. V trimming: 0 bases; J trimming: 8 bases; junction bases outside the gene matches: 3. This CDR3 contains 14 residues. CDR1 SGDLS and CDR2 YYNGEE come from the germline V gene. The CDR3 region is CASSVGSGSYEQFF. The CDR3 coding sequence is TGTGCCAGCAGCGTAGGTAGCGGGAGTTATGAGCAGTTCTTC.

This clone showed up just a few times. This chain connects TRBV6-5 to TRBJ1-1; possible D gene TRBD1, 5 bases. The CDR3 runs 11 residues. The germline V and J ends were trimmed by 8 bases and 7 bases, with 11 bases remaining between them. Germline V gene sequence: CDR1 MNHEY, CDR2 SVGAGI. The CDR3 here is CASATGFEAFF. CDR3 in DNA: TGTGCCAGCGCCACAGGTTTTGAAGCTTTCTTT.

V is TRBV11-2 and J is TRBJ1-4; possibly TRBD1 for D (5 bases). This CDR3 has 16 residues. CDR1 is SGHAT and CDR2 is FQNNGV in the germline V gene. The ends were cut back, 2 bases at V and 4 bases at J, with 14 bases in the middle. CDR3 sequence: CASSLNPGTLNEKLFF. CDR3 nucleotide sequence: TGTGCCAGCAGCTTAAACCCCGGGACTCTTAATGAAAAACTGTTTTTT.

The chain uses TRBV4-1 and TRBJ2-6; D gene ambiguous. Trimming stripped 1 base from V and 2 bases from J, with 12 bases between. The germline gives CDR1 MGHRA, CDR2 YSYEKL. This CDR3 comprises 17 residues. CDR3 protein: CASSQVPVLTGANVLTF. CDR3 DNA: TGCGCCAGCAGCCAAGTCCCGGTACTGACTGGGGCCAACGTCCTGACTTTC.

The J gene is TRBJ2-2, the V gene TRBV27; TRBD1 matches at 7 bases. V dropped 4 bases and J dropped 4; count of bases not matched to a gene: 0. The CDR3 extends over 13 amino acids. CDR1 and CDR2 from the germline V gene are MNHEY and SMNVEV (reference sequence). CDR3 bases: TGTGCCAGCAGTTGGGACAGCACCGGGGAGCTGTTTTTT. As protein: CASSWDSTGELFF.

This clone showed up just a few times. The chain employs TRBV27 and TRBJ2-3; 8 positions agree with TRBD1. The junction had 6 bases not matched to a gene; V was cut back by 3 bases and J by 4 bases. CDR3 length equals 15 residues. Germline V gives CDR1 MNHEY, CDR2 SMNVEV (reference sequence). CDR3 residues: CASSFSGQGADTQYF. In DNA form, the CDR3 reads TGTGCCAGCAGTTTTTCCGGACAGGGTGCAGATACGCAGTATTTT.

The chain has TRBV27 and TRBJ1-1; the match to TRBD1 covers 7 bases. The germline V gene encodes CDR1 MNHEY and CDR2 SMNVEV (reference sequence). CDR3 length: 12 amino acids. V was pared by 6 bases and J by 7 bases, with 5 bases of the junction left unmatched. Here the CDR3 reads CASRIQGSEAFF. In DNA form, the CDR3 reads TGTGCCAGCAGAATACAGGGGAGTGAAGCTTTCTTT.

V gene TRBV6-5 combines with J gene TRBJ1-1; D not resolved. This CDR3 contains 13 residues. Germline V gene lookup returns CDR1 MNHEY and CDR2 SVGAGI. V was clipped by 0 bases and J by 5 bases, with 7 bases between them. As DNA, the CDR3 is TGTGCCAGCAGTTACTCGAGAGGGACTGAAGCTTTCTTT. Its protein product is CASSYSRGTEAFF.

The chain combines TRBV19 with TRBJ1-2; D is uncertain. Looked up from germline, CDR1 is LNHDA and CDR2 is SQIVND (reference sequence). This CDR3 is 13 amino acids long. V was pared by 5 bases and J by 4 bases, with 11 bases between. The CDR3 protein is CASSFKEAYGYTF. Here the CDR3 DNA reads TGTGCCAGTAGTTTTAAGGAGGCCTATGGCTACACCTTC.

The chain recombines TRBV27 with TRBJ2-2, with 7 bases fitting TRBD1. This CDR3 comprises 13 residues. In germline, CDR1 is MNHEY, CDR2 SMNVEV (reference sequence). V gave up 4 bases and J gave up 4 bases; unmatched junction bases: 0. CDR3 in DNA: TGTGCCAGCAGTTCAGGGGGCACCGGGGAGCTGTTTTTT. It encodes CASSSGGTGELFF.

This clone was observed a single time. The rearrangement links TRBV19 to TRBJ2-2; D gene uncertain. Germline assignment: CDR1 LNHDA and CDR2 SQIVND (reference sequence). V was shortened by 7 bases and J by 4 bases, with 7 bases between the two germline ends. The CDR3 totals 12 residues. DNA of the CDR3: TGTGCCAGTACCGTTGTCACCGGGGAGCTGTTTTTT. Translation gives CASTVVTGELFF.

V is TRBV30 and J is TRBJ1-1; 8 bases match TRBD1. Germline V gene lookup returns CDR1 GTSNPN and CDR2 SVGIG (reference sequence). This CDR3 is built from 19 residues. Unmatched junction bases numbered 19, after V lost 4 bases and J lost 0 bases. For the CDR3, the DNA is TGTGCCTGGAACCCCCATCCGGGACAGGTGAGATCCATGAACACTGAAGCTTTCTTT. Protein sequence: CAWNPHPGQVRSMNTEAFF.

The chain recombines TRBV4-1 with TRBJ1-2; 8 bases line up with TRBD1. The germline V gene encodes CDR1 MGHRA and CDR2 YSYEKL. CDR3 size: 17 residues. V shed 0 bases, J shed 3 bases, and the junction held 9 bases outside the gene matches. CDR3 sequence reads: CASSQEGRGLEDYGYTF. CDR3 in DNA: TGCGCCAGCAGCCAAGAAGGCAGGGGGCTAGAGGACTATGGCTACACCTTC.

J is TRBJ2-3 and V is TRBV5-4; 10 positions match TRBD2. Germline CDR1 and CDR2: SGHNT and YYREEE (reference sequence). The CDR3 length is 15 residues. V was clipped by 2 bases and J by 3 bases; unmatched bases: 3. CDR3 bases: TGTGCCAGCAGCTTTAGCGGGGGGCGAACAGATACGCAGTATTTT. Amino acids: CASSFSGGRTDTQYF.

The CDR3 loop reads CASSAGQAAMIGYTF. The CDR3 nucleotides read TGTGCCAGCAGCGCGGGACAGGCAGCAATGATTGGCTACACCTTC. The chain joins TRBV9 to TRBJ1-2; 8 positions agree with TRBD1. V lost 3 bases to trimming and J lost 7 bases; unmatched junction nucleotides: 11. Germline assignment: CDR1 SGDLS and CDR2 YYNGEE. The CDR3 contains 15 residues.

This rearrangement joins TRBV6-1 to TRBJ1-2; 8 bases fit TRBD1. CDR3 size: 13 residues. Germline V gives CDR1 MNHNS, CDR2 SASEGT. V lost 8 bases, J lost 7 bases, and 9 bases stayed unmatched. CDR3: CASRPGTGVGYTF. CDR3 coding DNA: TGTGCCAGCCGCCCCGGGACAGGCGTTGGCTACACCTTC.

DNA of the CDR3: TGCAGCGTTGAAGATCCTAAGAGTTTAAACTATGGCTACACCTTC. Encoded protein: CSVEDPKSLNYGYTF. V gene TRBV29-1 combines with J gene TRBJ1-2; no definite D call. V dropped 0 bases and J dropped 2 bases, with 13 bases sitting between them. Germline assignment: CDR1 SQVTM and CDR2 ANQGSEA. The CDR3 covers 15 residues.

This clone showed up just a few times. The CDR3 spells CASSLAEGQKLFF. CDR3 DNA sequence: TGTGCCAGCAGTTTAGCGGAGGGGCAAAAACTGTTTTTT. The rearrangement links TRBV27 to TRBJ1-4; TRBD1 might be the D (5 bases). The V end was cut by 2 bases, the J end by 9 bases, with 10 bases between. The CDR3 is 13 amino acids. The germline gives CDR1 MNHEY, CDR2 SMNVEV (reference sequence).

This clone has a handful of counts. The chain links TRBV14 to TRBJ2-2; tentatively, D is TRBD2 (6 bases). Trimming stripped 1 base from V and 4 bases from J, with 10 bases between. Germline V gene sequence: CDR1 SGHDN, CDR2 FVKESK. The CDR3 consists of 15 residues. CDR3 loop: CASSQAGALTGELFF. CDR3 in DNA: TGTGCCAGCAGCCAAGCGGGAGCACTCACCGGGGAGCTGTTTTTT.

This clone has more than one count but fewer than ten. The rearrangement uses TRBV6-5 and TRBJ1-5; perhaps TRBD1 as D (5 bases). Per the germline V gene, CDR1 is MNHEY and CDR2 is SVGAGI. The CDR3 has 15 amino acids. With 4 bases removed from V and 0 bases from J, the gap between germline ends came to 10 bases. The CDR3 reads CASSSTAYSNQPQHF. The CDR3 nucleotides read TGTGCCAGCAGTTCGACAGCTTATAGCAATCAGCCCCAGCATTTT.